The clone carrying this T cell receptor beta chain was recorded many times. The antigen remains unidentified. As processed by the authors: Built for papillary thyroid cancer, a distant-metastasis classifier drew on CDR3 differences across clinicopathological groups. TCRdb re-analyzed the PCR reads through MiXCR. These V and J calls rely on TCRdb rather than the paper's analysis. The sample lists approximately 34,000 clones, around 15% occurring once. Trimming pared 0 bases from V and 3 bases from J, leaving 6 bases between. The germline V gene encodes CDR1 KGHSH and CDR2 LQKENI. The CDR3 is 13 residues long. This record belongs to a study of metastatic and nonmetastatic thyroid tumors. Study details: Both malignant and benign thyroid patients supplied peripheral blood and tumor or nodule tissue samples, across which the repertoires of these patients were then compared. Study observations and caveats: The study reportedly found significantly higher TCR beta diversity in malignant thyroid tumors than benign nodules, in blood and tumor.

All patients were treatment-naive before thyroid surgery. V gene TRBV18 combines with J gene TRBJ2-7; unclear D gene. This TCR derives from a female donor with papillary thyroid cancer or a benign thyroid nodule (not recorded which). Some clones in this sample may be carry-over from other donors' samples. Source material: blood. The CDR3 sequence: CASSPPWHYEQYF. CDR3 coding DNA: TGTGCCAGCTCACCACCGTGGCACTACGAGCAGTACTTC.